This is a list of T cell receptor beta chains from one sample in a study of T cells in Graves' hyperthyroidism and ophthalmopathy. Using its own MiXCR run on the multiplex PCR reads, TCRdb lists one record per CDR3 protein. The sample has 300,000 to 500,000 distinct CDR3 sequences, roughly 13% seen once. Sample: blood. The origin of the receptors is a man in his forties or fifties with Graves' ophthalmopathy. Both conserved end residues are part of each CDR3. D genes are given only for firm matches. The listing skips clone size in some rows; elsewhere it reads once, few, many or a size class.

V	D	size	J	DNA	CDR3
TRBV2	.	many	TRBJ2-7	TGTGCCAGCAGTGAACCCGTAAATGATCCCTACGAGCAGTACTTC	CASSEPVNDPYEQYF
TRBV5-1	.	many	TRBJ2-1	TGCGCCAGCAGCTTGGAGGGTCTTAGCTCCTACAATGAGCAGTTCTTC	CASSLEGLSSYNEQFF
TRBV27	TRBD2	few	TRBJ2-3	TGTGCCAGCAGTTTATTTGCGGGAGATACAGATACGCAGTATTTT	CASSLFAGDTDTQYF
TRBV15	TRBD1	.	TRBJ2-3	TGTGCCACCAGCAGAGCCCTGGGACAGATTGCAGATACGCAGTATTTT	CATSRALGQIADTQYF
TRBV7-2	TRBD1	.	TRBJ2-7	TGTGCCAGCAGCCTGACCGGACAGGGGGCCCCTGGAGAGCAGTACTTC	CASSLTGQGAPGEQYF
TRBV30	.	many	TRBJ2-7	TGTGCCTGGAGTACCCCCGGACCCTACGAGCAGTACTTC	CAWSTPGPYEQYF
TRBV9	TRBD2	.	TRBJ2-1	TGTGCCAGCAACGGCGGGCTAGCGGGCAATGAGCAGTTCTTC	CASNGGLAGNEQFF
TRBV24-1	.	.	TRBJ2-5	TGTGCCACCAGTGATCCCGGGACATCCGAGGGGACCCAGTACTTC	CATSDPGTSEGTQYF
TRBV29-1	.	many	TRBJ1-5	TGCAGCGTCCGTTTTCCCGGGCATAATCAGCCCCAGCATTTT	CSVRFPGHNQPQHF
TRBV20-1	.	.	TRBJ2-3	TGCAGTGCTATCGGGAGTACAGATACGCAGTATTTT	CSAIGSTDTQYF
TRBV28	TRBD2	.	TRBJ2-1	TGTGCCAGCAGTCAAGCGGGACTAGCGTCGAATGAGCAGTTCTTC	CASSQAGLASNEQFF
TRBV5-1	.	many	TRBJ2-7	TGCGCCAGCAGCGGTGGACAGATCTACGAGCAGTACTTC	CASSGGQIYEQYF
TRBV3-1	.	few	TRBJ2-1	TGTGCCAGCAGCCAACGACAGGTATACTACAATGAGCAGTTCTTC	CASSQRQVYYNEQFF
TRBV29-1	.	few	TRBJ1-2	TGCAGCGCCGGAGCCAGGTCCTCCAACTATGGCTACACCTTC	CSAGARSSNYGYTF
TRBV24-1	.	.	TRBJ2-3	TGTGCCACCCGGGGAGTTGGCACAGATACGCAGTATTTT	CATRGVGTDTQYF
TRBV20-1	TRBD1	many	TRBJ1-2	TGCAGTGCGGAGACAGGGGTTATCGGCTACACCTTC	CSAETGVIGYTF
TRBV7-2	.	.	TRBJ2-7	TGTGCCAGCAGCTTCACAGGCCCCGAGCAGTACTTC	CASSFTGPEQYF
TRBV3-1	TRBD2	many	TRBJ2-5	TGTGCCAGCAGCCAAGCTAGCGGGAGGATTCAAGAGACCCAGTACTTC	CASSQASGRIQETQYF
TRBV2	.	many	TRBJ1-1	TGTGCCAGCAATTACATGTTGAACACTGAAGCTTTCTTT	CASNYMLNTEAFF
TRBV20-1	.	many	TRBJ2-3	TGCAGGGTCGGGTTCGTCGGCGGGATAGATTTCACTAGCACAGATACGCAGTATTTT	CRVGFVGGIDFTSTDTQYF
TRBV12-3/TRBV12-4	.	many	TRBJ1-6	TGTGCCAGCAGTTTATCCGGGGACCATAATTCACCCCTCCACTTT	CASSLSGDHNSPLHF
TRBV11-2	TRBD1	.	TRBJ2-3	TGTGCCAGCAGACCTATAGACAGGGTAGACGATACGCAGTATTTT	CASRPIDRVDDTQYF
TRBV7-9	.	many	TRBJ2-7	TGTGCCAGCAGCTTAGACTCCGGGACACCATTCTACGAGCAGTACTTC	CASSLDSGTPFYEQYF
TRBV5-1	.	few	TRBJ2-6	TGCGCCAGCAATGGGGCAGGCCTAGGTGGGGCCAACGTCCTGACTTTC	CASNGAGLGGANVLTF
TRBV14	.	.	TRBJ1-4	TGTGCCAGCAGCCAAGATGAAGGCGGGCTTGGTGAAAAACTGTTTTTT	CASSQDEGGLGEKLFF
TRBV7-2	TRBD2	many	TRBJ2-5	TGTGCCAGCAGCTTAGGAGTACTAGCGGGAGGGATGCGCGAGACCCAGTACTTC	CASSLGVLAGGMRETQYF
TRBV2	.	many	TRBJ2-5	TGTGCCAGCATGTCCGGGAGAGCGGAGACCCAGTACTTC	CASMSGRAETQYF
TRBV6-1	.	many	TRBJ2-6	TGTGCCAGCAGCGACTCAGGGGCCAACGTCCTGACTTTC	CASSDSGANVLTF